This record concerns one T cell receptor (beta chain) sequence. The record originates from a study of T cell changes during pregnancy in multiple sclerosis. This table comes from immunoSEQ multiplex PCR, and its TCRdb copy is limited to in-frame clones, with some not included. The sample has tens of thousands of clones; around 91% are singletons. Trimming pared 7 bases from V and 1 base from J, leaving 11 bases between. CDR1 and CDR2 (germline): ENHRY, SYGVKD. The CDR3 sequence is 14 residues long. The receptor was isolated from a female donor with multiple sclerosis, enrolled in a pregnancy study. Sequences were derived from CD8+ T cells from peripheral blood mononuclear cells, sampled in the second trimester of pregnancy. The chain uses TRBV10-3 and TRBJ1-5; D perhaps matches TRBD1 (5 bases). This CDR3 reads CAINTGDSNQPQHF. The CDR3, as DNA: TGTGCCATCAACACAGGAGACAGCAATCAGCCCCAGCATTTT.